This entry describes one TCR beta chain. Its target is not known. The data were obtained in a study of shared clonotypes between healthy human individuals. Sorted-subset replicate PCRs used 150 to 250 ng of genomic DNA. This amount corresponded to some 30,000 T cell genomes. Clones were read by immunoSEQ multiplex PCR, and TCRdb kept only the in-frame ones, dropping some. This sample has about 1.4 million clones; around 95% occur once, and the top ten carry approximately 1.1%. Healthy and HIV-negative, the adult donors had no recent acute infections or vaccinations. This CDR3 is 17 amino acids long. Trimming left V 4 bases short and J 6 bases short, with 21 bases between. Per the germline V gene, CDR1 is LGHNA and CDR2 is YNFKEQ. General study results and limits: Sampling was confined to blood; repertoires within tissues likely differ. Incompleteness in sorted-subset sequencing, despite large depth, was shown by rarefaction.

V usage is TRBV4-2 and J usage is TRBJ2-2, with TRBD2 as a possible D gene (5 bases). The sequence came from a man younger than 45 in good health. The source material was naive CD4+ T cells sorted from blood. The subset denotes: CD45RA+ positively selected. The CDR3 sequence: CASSRGSASRRPGELFF. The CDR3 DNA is TGTGCCAGCAGCCGCGGGTCGGCTAGTCGTAGGCCCGGGGAGCTGTTTTTT.